A selection of T cell receptor beta chains follows, all from one sample in a study of blood T cell repertoires in COVID-19. The assay was immunoSEQ multiplex PCR, and TCRdb's table has in-frame clones only and misses some. This sample has 200,000 to 300,000 clones, with more than 70% found just once. Sequences were obtained from peripheral blood. The receptors shown here come from a woman aged 80 or over with COVID-19, enrolled during active disease. CDR3s include the opening cysteine and the closing phenylalanine or tryptophan. The D gene is left open where the match is weak. Not all rows give a size; the values are once, few, many and, for expanded clones, a class.

CDR3 protein | clone size | J gene | V gene | D gene
CASSGQTDSPLHF | - | TRBJ1-6 | TRBV18 | -
CASSRLGNTEAFF | once | TRBJ1-1 | TRBV7-7 | -
CASSTGLVAGELFF | few | TRBJ2-2 | TRBV19 | TRBD2
CASSFTRGNEKLFF | - | TRBJ1-4 | TRBV7-2 | TRBD1
CASSAYGTGELFF | - | TRBJ2-2 | TRBV7-3 | -
CAWSVGQGLNEQFF | - | TRBJ2-1 | TRBV30 | TRBD1
CATSDWDRVAGYTF | - | TRBJ1-2 | TRBV24-1 | TRBD1
CASRTDGYTF | once | TRBJ1-2 | TRBV12-3/TRBV12-4 | -
CASSLLQGASNQPQHF | - | TRBJ1-5 | TRBV19 | TRBD1
CASSTYRQTSNQPQHF | - | TRBJ1-5 | TRBV19 | -
CASSLRTSGGGYNEQFF | - | TRBJ2-1 | TRBV28 | TRBD2
CASRDRDASNQPQHF | - | TRBJ1-5 | TRBV2 | TRBD1
CASSIRGTGNQPQHF | - | TRBJ1-5 | TRBV19 | TRBD1
CASSRLSTGELFF | - | TRBJ2-2 | TRBV3-1/TRBV3-2 | -
CASSLVIGRAPGEQFF | once | TRBJ2-1 | TRBV5-1 | TRBD2
CASSPRGDGSSFGTEAFF | - | TRBJ1-1 | TRBV4-1 | -
CASSPEGTDRRAFF | - | TRBJ1-1 | TRBV5-4 | TRBD1
CASSFDRAYGYTF | - | TRBJ1-2 | TRBV5-1 | TRBD1
CASSSGQISIEAFF | - | TRBJ1-1 | TRBV5-6 | -
CASTDGALNTGELFF | - | TRBJ2-2 | TRBV25-1 | -
CASSLGHPNTEAFF | - | TRBJ1-1 | TRBV28 | -
CASSYLAGTYEQYF | - | TRBJ2-7 | TRBV6-2/TRBV6-3 | -
CASSSQAWGSYEQYF | - | TRBJ2-7 | TRBV19 | -
CASSQGQQETQYF | - | TRBJ2-5 | TRBV12-3/TRBV12-4 | -
CASRLAVPQGNYGYTF | - | TRBJ1-2 | TRBV12-2 | -
CASSPTGPGTDTQYF | - | TRBJ2-3 | TRBV3-1/TRBV3-2 | TRBD1
CASSPRLNTEAFF | - | TRBJ1-1 | TRBV28 | -
CASSRGQGKTYEQYF | - | TRBJ2-7 | TRBV5-1 | TRBD1
CSAQTGQPQHF | - | TRBJ1-5 | TRBV20-1 | -
CASARPRAGSETQYF | - | TRBJ2-5 | TRBV7-2 | -
CASSLTSGNSGNTIYF | once | TRBJ1-3 | TRBV9 | -
CSVGAPAPREAFF | - | TRBJ1-1 | TRBV29-1 | -
CASSVSTTNYGYTF | - | TRBJ1-2 | TRBV19 | -
CASSVKPQGRNQPQHF | few | TRBJ1-5 | TRBV6-1 | -
CASSDGVADTQYF | - | TRBJ2-3 | TRBV25-1 | -
CASSVVLWPNTEAFF | few | TRBJ1-1 | TRBV9 | -
CASTLREGGDQPQHF | - | TRBJ1-5 | TRBV6-5 | TRBD1
CATTLADTQYF | - | TRBJ2-3 | TRBV6-5 | -
CSAGGQVEQYF | - | TRBJ2-7 | TRBV20-1 | TRBD1
CASSFVLTGRGAGVEQFF | - | TRBJ2-1 | TRBV7-9 | -
CASSLVGTGVTGELFF | once | TRBJ2-2 | TRBV5-6 | TRBD1
CASSNRVEDTQYF | - | TRBJ2-3 | TRBV19 | -
CASSLREGGSYGYTF | - | TRBJ1-2 | TRBV7-3 | -
CAKVQGANTEELFF | - | TRBJ2-2 | TRBV19 | TRBD1
CASSPSGENYGYTF | - | TRBJ1-2 | TRBV5-5 | -
CASSDDRRGGYGYTF | - | TRBJ1-2 | TRBV6-1 | -
CASSFRPLAGGTLNEQFF | - | TRBJ2-1 | TRBV5-1 | TRBD2
CASSFPDGGGYEQYF | - | TRBJ2-7 | TRBV5-1 | -
CSVEVGGWSGVGYTF | - | TRBJ1-2 | TRBV29-1 | -
CASSQAGGRNTEAFF | - | TRBJ1-1 | TRBV4-1 | TRBD1
CASRTSAGGVSDTQYF | - | TRBJ2-3 | TRBV19 | TRBD2
CASSMGQGGVDTQYF | - | TRBJ2-3 | TRBV5-1 | TRBD1
CATSMTGGISPLHF | - | TRBJ1-6 | TRBV15 | TRBD1
CASSLYSNEKLFF | - | TRBJ1-4 | TRBV6-5 | -